The present entry profiles one TCR beta chain with its context. Its target is unknown. From germline, CDR1 is SGHNT and CDR2 YYREEE (reference sequence). J lost 0 bases, V lost 4 bases, and 11 bases had no gene match. CDR3 size: 17 residues. This sample was taken from a study of shared clonotypes between healthy human individuals. General observations from the study: The study drew on few donors, limiting represented genetic and exposure-history diversity.

Every subset's genomic DNA went evenly onto several immunoSEQ plates. Per the original data handling: Sequence data from immunoSEQ were junction-only and lacked quality scores; consequently, filtering differed. Only in-frame clones appear in the TCRdb table, and some are missing; sequencing was by immunoSEQ multiplex PCR. The DNA gave D and trimming, while V, J and clone size come from that table. The sample records some 2.1 million clones, around 95% being singletons. CD45RO-negative, CCR7-positively selected cells formed the naive CD8 fraction, excluding terminally differentiated effector memory CD45RA+ cells. Nashville, Tennessee was home to all donors, each a Caucasian adult.

The rearrangement links TRBV5-4 to TRBJ2-3, with 7 bases fitting TRBD2. The sample was naive CD8+ T cells from PBMCs. The clonotype was recovered from a man younger than 35 in good health. Some clones in this sample may be carry-over from other donors' samples. The CDR3 DNA follows: TGTGCCAGCAGCCCCACGATATGGACTAGTAGCACAGATACGCAGTATTTT. Translating it yields CASSPTIWTSSTDTQYF. The full variable domain, in which reference TRBV5-4 and TRBJ2-3 provide the parts outside the CDR3, is ETGVTQSPTHLIKTRGQQVTLRCSSQSGHNTVSWYQQALGQGPQFIFQYYREEENGRGNFPPRFSGLQFPNYSSELNVNALELDDSALYLCASSPTIWTSSTDTQYFGPGTRLTVL.